The rows below give T cell receptor beta chains drawn from one sample of a study of PD-1 blockade in classical Hodgkin lymphoma. The repertoire was sequenced with immunoSEQ multiplex PCR; TCRdb's copy has only in-frame clones and lacks some. Of fewer than 9,000 clones listed, around nine tenths are singletons. The input for sequencing was peripheral blood mononuclear cells (PBMCs), taken before the fourth cycle of nivolumab. These receptors all come from a human donor with classical Hodgkin lymphoma. The CDR3 runs from the conserved cysteine through the conserved F or W. The D gene is left open where the match is weak. The size entry is marked missing in some rows and otherwise reads once, few, many or a size class.

CDR3: CASSSRGGEKLFF; DNA: TGCGCCAGCAGTAGCCGGGGCGGTGAAAAACTGTTTTTT; size: once; D: NA; V: TRBV5-1; J: TRBJ1-4
CDR3: CASSPGDRTNEKLFF; DNA: TGTGCCAGCAGCCCAGGGGACAGGACTAATGAAAAACTGTTTTTT; size: NA; D: TRBD1; V: TRBV14; J: TRBJ1-4
CDR3: CASSLVGTGGYEQYF; DNA: TGTGCCAGCAGCTTGGTCGGGACAGGGGGTTACGAGCAGTACTTC; size: NA; D: TRBD1; V: TRBV5-6; J: TRBJ2-7
CDR3: CASSLSSAYEQYF; DNA: TGTGCCAGCAGCTTAAGTTCAGCCTACGAGCAGTACTTC; size: NA; D: NA; V: TRBV7-9; J: TRBJ2-7
CDR3: CASSLGREVSYEQYF; DNA: TGTGCCAGCAGCTTAGGTCGGGAGGTCTCCTACGAGCAGTACTTC; size: NA; D: TRBD2; V: TRBV7-6; J: TRBJ2-7
CDR3: CASKMFGDTQYF; DNA: TGTGCCAGCAAAATGTTCGGCGATACGCAGTATTTT; size: NA; D: NA; V: TRBV28; J: TRBJ2-3
CDR3: CASSQGLQRGTDTQYF; DNA: TGCGCCAGCAGCCAAGGACTCCAGAGGGGCACAGATACGCAGTATTTT; size: NA; D: NA; V: TRBV4-1; J: TRBJ2-3
CDR3: CASGLSPTRGYTDTQYF; DNA: TGTGCTAGTGGTTTGTCTCCGACTAGGGGATACACAGATACGCAGTATTTT; size: NA; D: NA; V: TRBV12-5; J: TRBJ2-3
CDR3: CASSESLPAKNIQYF; DNA: TGTGCCAGCAGTGAATCTCTCCCGGCCAAAAACATTCAGTACTTC; size: NA; D: NA; V: TRBV2; J: TRBJ2-4
CDR3: CASSQDWTHTDTQYF; DNA: TGCGCCAGCAGCCAAGATTGGACGCACACAGATACGCAGTATTTT; size: once; D: NA; V: TRBV4-1; J: TRBJ2-3
CDR3: CASSFSRDSSNEQYF; DNA: TGTGCCAGCAGTTTTTCTCGGGACTCCTCCAACGAGCAGTACTTC; size: few; D: NA; V: TRBV27; J: TRBJ2-7
CDR3: CASSTRDRYNEQFF; DNA: TGTGCCAGCAGCACCAGGGACAGATACAATGAGCAGTTCTTC; size: NA; D: TRBD1; V: TRBV11-2; J: TRBJ2-1
CDR3: CASSQEPSGPSTDTQYF; DNA: TGCGCCAGCAGCCAAGAACCTAGCGGGCCTAGCACAGATACGCAGTATTTT; size: NA; D: TRBD2; V: TRBV4-1; J: TRBJ2-3
CDR3: CASSTPEGAGAHNEQFF; DNA: TGTGCCAGCAGCACCCCCGAAGGGGCGGGTGCCCACAATGAGCAGTTCTTC; size: NA; D: NA; V: TRBV21-1; J: TRBJ2-1
CDR3: CASRHSGAGTDTQYF; DNA: TGTGCCAGCAGACACTCGGGAGCGGGCACAGATACGCAGTATTTT; size: NA; D: NA; V: TRBV6-5; J: TRBJ2-3
CDR3: CASSLIAGVAYEQYF; DNA: TGTGCCAGCAGTTTGATAGCGGGAGTAGCCTACGAGCAGTACTTC; size: NA; D: TRBD2; V: TRBV27; J: TRBJ2-7
CDR3: CASKGLATYEQYF; DNA: TGTGCCAGCAAGGGACTAGCCACCTACGAGCAGTACTTC; size: NA; D: TRBD2; V: TRBV27; J: TRBJ2-7
CDR3: CASSNTRSGRDNEQFF; DNA: TGTGCCAGCTCTAACACACGCTCCGGCAGGGACAATGAGCAGTTCTTC; size: NA; D: NA; V: TRBV18; J: TRBJ2-1
CDR3: CASSKARRGRSYGYTF; DNA: TGTGCCAGCAGCAAAGCTAGAAGGGGGCGCAGCTATGGCTACACCTTC; size: NA; D: NA; V: TRBV21-1; J: TRBJ1-2
CDR3: CASSEGTGAYEQYF; DNA: TGTGCCAGCAGTGAAGGAACAGGGGCCTACGAGCAGTACTTC; size: NA; D: TRBD1; V: TRBV25-1; J: TRBJ2-7
CDR3: CASKFWGANGRASEQFF; DNA: TGTGCCAGTAAATTCTGGGGTGCGAACGGGAGGGCCAGTGAGCAGTTCTTC; size: NA; D: TRBD2; V: TRBV19; J: TRBJ2-1
CDR3: CASSVAAGAQETQYF; DNA: TGTGCCAGCAGCGTAGCGGCAGGGGCCCAAGAGACCCAGTACTTC; size: NA; D: NA; V: TRBV9; J: TRBJ2-5
CDR3: CASSWRQGVSTDTQYF; DNA: TGTGCCAGCAGTTGGAGACAGGGGGTTAGCACAGATACGCAGTATTTT; size: NA; D: TRBD1; V: TRBV6-5; J: TRBJ2-3
CDR3: CASSSGTSGRGETQYF; DNA: TGTGCCAGCAGCTCCGGGACTAGCGGGAGAGGAGAGACCCAGTACTTC; size: NA; D: TRBD2; V: TRBV11-3; J: TRBJ2-5
CDR3: CATRGAADPYGYTF; DNA: TGTGCCACGCGAGGGGCAGCCGATCCATATGGCTACACCTTC; size: NA; D: NA; V: TRBV15; J: TRBJ1-2